This is a list of T cell receptor beta chains from one sample in a study of blood T cell repertoires in COVID-19. Sequencing used immunoSEQ multiplex PCR; TCRdb keeps in-frame clones, though not all of them. The sample lists fewer than 250,000 clones, roughly four fifths occurring once. Source material: peripheral blood. These receptors originate from a woman aged 40 to 49 with active or convalescent COVID-19. Each CDR3 is given with its conserved first and last residue. A D gene is named only where the DNA matches it firmly. Size tells how often a clone was seen (once, few, many) or the class of an expanded clone, and some rows leave it out.

TRBJ2-2,NA,NA,TRBV4-3,TGCGCCAGCAGCCAAGATGCCGGGAACACCGGGGAGCTGTTTTTT,CASSQDAGNTGELFF
TRBJ1-3,NA,NA,TRBV27,TGTGCCAGCAGCTTGTCCCCCGGAAACACCATATATTTT,CASSLSPGNTIYF
TRBJ2-7,TRBD1,NA,TRBV4-1,TGCGCCAGCAGACGCGCAGGGGGCCAGAGCTCCTACGAGCAGTACTTC,CASRRAGGQSSYEQYF
TRBJ2-1,NA,NA,TRBV4-1,TGCGCCAGCACTCCTCCCGGAACGGGCAATGAGCAGTTCTTC,CASTPPGTGNEQFF
TRBJ2-7,NA,NA,TRBV2,TGTGCCAGCAGTGTTAGAGCTTACGAGCAGTACTTC,CASSVRAYEQYF
TRBJ1-2,TRBD1,NA,TRBV19,TGTGCCAGTAGTATACCGGGACAGTTTTATGGCTACACCTTC,CASSIPGQFYGYTF
TRBJ1-6,NA,NA,TRBV4-3,TGCGCCAGCAGCCAAGATACAGCCAATTCACCCCTCCACTTT,CASSQDTANSPLHF
TRBJ2-3,TRBD1,NA,TRBV5-1,TGCGCCAGCAGCTACACAGGGGCCGTCACAGATACGCAGTATTTT,CASSYTGAVTDTQYF
TRBJ2-2,NA,NA,TRBV5-8,TGTGCCAGCAGCTTGGGTCAGGGCTCCGGGGAGCTGTTTTTT,CASSLGQGSGELFF
TRBJ1-5,NA,NA,TRBV24-1,TGTGCCACCAGTGCTTCACAGAGAAATCAGCCCCAGCATTTT,CATSASQRNQPQHF
TRBJ1-4,NA,NA,TRBV5-1,TGCGCCAGCAGCCCGGCGGGGGCGGGGAATGAAAAACTGTTTTTT,CASSPAGAGNEKLFF
TRBJ1-1,NA,many,TRBV18,TGTGCCAGCTCACCCTCCGTGACAGTACTTGAAGCTTTCTTT,CASSPSVTVLEAFF
TRBJ1-2,TRBD1,NA,TRBV11-3,TGTGCCAGCAGCTTAGATTCTTGGACAGGGGGAGGTTATGGCTACACCTTC,CASSLDSWTGGGYGYTF
TRBJ1-6,TRBD1,NA,TRBV9,TGTGCCAGCAGCTCCCGGGACAGGGGCGATTCACCCCTCCACTTT,CASSSRDRGDSPLHF
TRBJ2-1,TRBD1,NA,TRBV19,TGTGCCAGTGAGGGTATTAGACAGGGGGCGGTCAATGAGCAGTTCTTC,CASEGIRQGAVNEQFF
TRBJ1-2,NA,NA,TRBV27,TGTGCCAGCAGTTTATCGAACCAGGGGAACTATGGCTACACCTTC,CASSLSNQGNYGYTF
TRBJ1-2,NA,NA,TRBV5-5,TGTGCCAGCAGCTTCCAAGGCTACACCTTC,CASSFQGYTF
TRBJ1-3,TRBD1,NA,TRBV6-2/TRBV6-3,TGTGCCAGCAGCTCCGGGACAGCCGGAAACACCATATATTTT,CASSSGTAGNTIYF
TRBJ1-5,TRBD1,NA,TRBV6-4,TGTGCCAGCAGTGATCCAGGGGGCAAGTCGAATCAGCCCCAGCATTTT,CASSDPGGKSNQPQHF
TRBJ1-6,NA,NA,TRBV21-1,TGTGCCAGCAGCCTATATCGACAGGAGAATTCACCCCTCCACTTT,CASSLYRQENSPLHF